The clone carrying this TCR beta chain came up many times. The germline gives CDR1 MNHNS, CDR2 SASEGT. V lost 6 bases, J lost 1 base, and 4 bases stayed unmatched. The CDR3 length is 15 residues. This sample stems from a study of T cell clones after liver transplantation. Whole-study context: HCV positivity affected three of eight recipients; the rest lacked autoimmune or viral indications.

The assay was immunoSEQ multiplex PCR, and TCRdb's table has in-frame clones only and misses some. This sample has 55,000 or so clones, with around 75% found just once. The gene calls are TRBV6-1 and TRBJ2-1, with 9 bases fitting TRBD1. This clonotype was sampled from a human donor who received a liver transplant. The sample here was CD4+ T cells from blood, taken before liver transplant. The CDR3 DNA reads TGTGCCAGCAGCCGGGACAGGGTATCCTACAATGAGCAGTTCTTC. Translated, it gives CASSRDRVSYNEQFF.